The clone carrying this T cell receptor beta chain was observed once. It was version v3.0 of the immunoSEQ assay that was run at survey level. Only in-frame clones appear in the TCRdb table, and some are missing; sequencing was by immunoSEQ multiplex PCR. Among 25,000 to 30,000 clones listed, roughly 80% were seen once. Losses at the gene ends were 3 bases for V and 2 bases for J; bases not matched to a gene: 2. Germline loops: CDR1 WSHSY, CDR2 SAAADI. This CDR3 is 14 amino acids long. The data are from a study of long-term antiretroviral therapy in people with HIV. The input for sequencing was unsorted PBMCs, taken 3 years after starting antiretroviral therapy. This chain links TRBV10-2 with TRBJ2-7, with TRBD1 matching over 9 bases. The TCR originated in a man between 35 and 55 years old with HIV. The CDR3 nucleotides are TGCGCCAGCAGTGATGGGGACAGGGCCTACGAGCAGTACTTC. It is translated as CASSDGDRAYEQYF.